This TCR beta chain emerged from a study of OX40 agonist ivuxolimab in advanced cancers. The study in broad terms: Ivuxolimab, which targeted the costimulatory receptor OX40 (CD134), was an agonistic, fully human IgG2 monoclonal antibody. The paper covers the monotherapy dose-escalation part of the phase I ivuxolimab trial, which included N of about 51 patients. Of the 50 or so patients in dose escalation, approximately 20 had hepatocellular carcinoma, roughly 15 had melanoma, 9 had renal cell carcinoma and 9 had head and neck cancer. A male proportion of almost 85% and a mean age of around 60 years, ranging from about 23 to 90, were recorded for the dose-escalation cohort. The purpose of peripheral TCRbeta sequencing was to test whether ivuxolimab changed TCR sequence diversity and led to clonal T-cell expansion. Patients were allowed to have had prior anti-PD-1, anti-PD-L1 or anti-CTLA-4 therapy, and approximately 37% of the dose-escalation patients had been treated with checkpoint inhibitors. Intravenous ivuxolimab was administered to patients every 2 weeks at six dose levels: 0.01, 0.1, 0.3, 1.5, 3 and 10 mg/kg. Three dose-escalation patients achieved partial responses, one with hepatocellular carcinoma and two with cutaneous melanoma. Overall results and qualifications from the work: After ivuxolimab, CD8+ T cells had more expanded clones than CD4+ T cells on average. At doses of 0.1 to 3.0 mg/kg, clonal expansion of both CD4+ and CD8+ blood T cells was observed from baseline to week 6. Low levels of normalized T-cell clonal expansion were also shown by some nonresponding patients. In partial responders in the 0.1-3.0 mg/kg groups, normalized peripheral clonal expansion was found to be among the lowest, especially among CD8+ T cells. The antigen specificity of the clonally expanded peripheral T cells was not determined.

For sequencing of the TCRbeta CDR3 region, genomic DNA was extracted from the sorted cells. The immunoSEQ Assay was used for sequencing of TCRbeta CDR3 regions. Not all clones reach the TCRdb copy of this immuneACCESS table, which keeps in-frame sequences only. Checked studies attribute under half of the gap to unresolved V genes and leave the rest unexplained. The sample table lists around 29,000 clones, around nine tenths of them with a count of one. The ten largest clonotypes hold under 20% of the sample. On this clone: Its antigen is unknown. One base away there is no much larger clone; base qualities are not given.

The trial excluded patients who had a history of autoimmune disease or who were on systemic immunosuppression. Peripheral blood for TCR sequencing was collected from all dose cohorts at baseline, on cycle 4 day 1, and on cycle 7 day 1. The samples were taken from a phase I, first-in-human, multicenter, open-label dose-escalation trial of ivuxolimab. Adults with locally advanced or metastatic melanoma, renal cell carcinoma, hepatocellular carcinoma or head and neck squamous cell carcinoma were enrolled in the trial. Before TCR sequencing, CD4+ T cells and CD8+ T cells were sorted from peripheral blood as separate populations. The germline V gene specifies SGDLS as CDR1 and YYNGEE as CDR2. V loses 3 bases, J loses 4 bases, and the germline ends lie 26 bases apart. The CDR3 holds 18 amino acids from the cysteine to the phenylalanine. The DNA shown is the 54-base CDR3, in frame from base 1.

The sequencing used CD4+ or CD8+ T cells sorted from blood, collected in a trial of the OX40 agonist ivuxolimab. Here the chain combines TRBV9 and TRBJ2-7; the D gene may be TRBD1 or TRBD2, since each aligns over 7 bases. The sequence was collected from an adult with an advanced solid tumor such as melanoma, head and neck, liver or kidney cancer. The DNA reads TGTGCCAGCAGCGCCCGCATCGCCAGGGGGGGGGTCCGGTACGAGCAGTACTTC. This codes for CASSARIARGGVRYEQYF.